The source of this T cell receptor (beta chain) is a study of T cells in Graves' hyperthyroidism and ophthalmopathy. Study-level background: Before treatment of any kind, peripheral blood was taken at initial diagnosis.

J lost 5 bases, V lost 2 bases, and 3 bases had no gene match. Germline V gene data show CDR1 as SGHDN and CDR2 as FVKESK. This CDR3 has 14 amino acids. The investigators amplified TCR beta CDR3 regions from RNA transcripts. The HTBI primer set was used in a first-round RT-PCR of the TCR CDR3. From the multiplex PCR reads, TCRdb called clonotypes with MiXCR, one entry per CDR3 protein. The sample shows around 600,000 distinct CDR3 sequences, approximately 15% of them seen only once. This clonotype was counted between two and nine times. The source is a woman aged 18-30 years with Graves' ophthalmopathy. Specimen: blood. The chain carries TRBV14 and TRBJ2-7; 10 bases line up with TRBD1. CDR3 sequence (DNA): TGTGCCAGCAGCCAACCGGGACAGGGGCACGAGCAGTACTTC. Amino acids: CASSQPGQGHEQYF. The full variable domain, completed using reference TRBV14 and TRBJ2-7, is EAGVTQFPSHSVIEKGQTVTLRCDPISGHDNLYWYRRVMGKEIKFLLHFVKESKQDESGMPNNRFLAERTGGTYSTLKVQPAELEDSGVYFCASSQPGQGHEQYFGPGTRLTVT.